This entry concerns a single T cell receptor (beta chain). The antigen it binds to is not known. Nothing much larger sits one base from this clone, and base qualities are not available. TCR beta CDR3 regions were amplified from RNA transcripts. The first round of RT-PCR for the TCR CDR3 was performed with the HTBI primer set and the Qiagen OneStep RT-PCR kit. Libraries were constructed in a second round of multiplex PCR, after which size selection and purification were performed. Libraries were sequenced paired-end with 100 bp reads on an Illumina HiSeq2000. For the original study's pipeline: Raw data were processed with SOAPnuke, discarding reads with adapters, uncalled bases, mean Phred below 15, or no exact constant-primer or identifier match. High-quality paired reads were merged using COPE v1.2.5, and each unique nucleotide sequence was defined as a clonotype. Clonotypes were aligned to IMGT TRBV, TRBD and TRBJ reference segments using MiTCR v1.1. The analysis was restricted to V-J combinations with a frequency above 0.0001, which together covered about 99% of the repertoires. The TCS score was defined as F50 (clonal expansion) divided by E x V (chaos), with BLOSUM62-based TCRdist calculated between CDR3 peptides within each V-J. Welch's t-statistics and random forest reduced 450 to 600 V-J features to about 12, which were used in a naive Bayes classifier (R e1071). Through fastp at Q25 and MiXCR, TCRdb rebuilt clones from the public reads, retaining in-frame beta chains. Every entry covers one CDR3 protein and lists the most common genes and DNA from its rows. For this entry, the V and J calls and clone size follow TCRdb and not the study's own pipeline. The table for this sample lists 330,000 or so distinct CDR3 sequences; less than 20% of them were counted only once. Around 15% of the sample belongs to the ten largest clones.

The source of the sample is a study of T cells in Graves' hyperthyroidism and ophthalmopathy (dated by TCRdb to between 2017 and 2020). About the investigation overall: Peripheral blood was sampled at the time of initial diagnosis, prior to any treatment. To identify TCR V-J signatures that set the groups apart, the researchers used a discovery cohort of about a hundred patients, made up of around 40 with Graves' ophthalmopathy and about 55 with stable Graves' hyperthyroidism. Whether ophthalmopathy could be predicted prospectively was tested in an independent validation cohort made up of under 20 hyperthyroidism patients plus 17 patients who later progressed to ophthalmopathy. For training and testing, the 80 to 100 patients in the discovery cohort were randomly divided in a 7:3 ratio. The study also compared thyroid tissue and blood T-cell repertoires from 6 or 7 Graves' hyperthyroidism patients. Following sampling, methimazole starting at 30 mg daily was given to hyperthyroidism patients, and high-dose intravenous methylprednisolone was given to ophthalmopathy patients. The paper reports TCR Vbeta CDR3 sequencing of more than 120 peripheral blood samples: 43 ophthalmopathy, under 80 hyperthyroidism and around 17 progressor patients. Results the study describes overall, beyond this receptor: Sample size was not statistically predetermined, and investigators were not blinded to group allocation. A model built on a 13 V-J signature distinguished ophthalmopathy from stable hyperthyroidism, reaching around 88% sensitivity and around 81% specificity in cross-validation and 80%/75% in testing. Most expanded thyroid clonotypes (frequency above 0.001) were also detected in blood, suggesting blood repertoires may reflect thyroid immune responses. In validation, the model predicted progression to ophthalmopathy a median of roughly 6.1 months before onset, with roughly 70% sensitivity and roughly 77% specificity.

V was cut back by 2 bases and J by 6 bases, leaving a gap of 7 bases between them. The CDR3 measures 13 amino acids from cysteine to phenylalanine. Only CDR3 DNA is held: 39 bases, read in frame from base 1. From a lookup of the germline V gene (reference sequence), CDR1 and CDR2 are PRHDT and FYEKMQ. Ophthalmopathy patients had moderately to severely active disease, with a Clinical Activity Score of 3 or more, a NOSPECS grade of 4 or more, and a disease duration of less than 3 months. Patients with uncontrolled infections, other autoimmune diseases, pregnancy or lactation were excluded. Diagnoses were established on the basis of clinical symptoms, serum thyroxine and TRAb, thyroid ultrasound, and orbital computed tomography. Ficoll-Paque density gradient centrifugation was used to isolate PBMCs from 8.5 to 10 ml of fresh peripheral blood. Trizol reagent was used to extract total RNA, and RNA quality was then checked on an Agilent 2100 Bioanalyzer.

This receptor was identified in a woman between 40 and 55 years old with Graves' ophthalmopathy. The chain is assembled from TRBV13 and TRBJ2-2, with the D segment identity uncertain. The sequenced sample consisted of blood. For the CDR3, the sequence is CASSLLVPGELFF. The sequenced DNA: TGTGCCAGCAGCTTATTAGTGCCCGGGGAGCTGTTTTTT.